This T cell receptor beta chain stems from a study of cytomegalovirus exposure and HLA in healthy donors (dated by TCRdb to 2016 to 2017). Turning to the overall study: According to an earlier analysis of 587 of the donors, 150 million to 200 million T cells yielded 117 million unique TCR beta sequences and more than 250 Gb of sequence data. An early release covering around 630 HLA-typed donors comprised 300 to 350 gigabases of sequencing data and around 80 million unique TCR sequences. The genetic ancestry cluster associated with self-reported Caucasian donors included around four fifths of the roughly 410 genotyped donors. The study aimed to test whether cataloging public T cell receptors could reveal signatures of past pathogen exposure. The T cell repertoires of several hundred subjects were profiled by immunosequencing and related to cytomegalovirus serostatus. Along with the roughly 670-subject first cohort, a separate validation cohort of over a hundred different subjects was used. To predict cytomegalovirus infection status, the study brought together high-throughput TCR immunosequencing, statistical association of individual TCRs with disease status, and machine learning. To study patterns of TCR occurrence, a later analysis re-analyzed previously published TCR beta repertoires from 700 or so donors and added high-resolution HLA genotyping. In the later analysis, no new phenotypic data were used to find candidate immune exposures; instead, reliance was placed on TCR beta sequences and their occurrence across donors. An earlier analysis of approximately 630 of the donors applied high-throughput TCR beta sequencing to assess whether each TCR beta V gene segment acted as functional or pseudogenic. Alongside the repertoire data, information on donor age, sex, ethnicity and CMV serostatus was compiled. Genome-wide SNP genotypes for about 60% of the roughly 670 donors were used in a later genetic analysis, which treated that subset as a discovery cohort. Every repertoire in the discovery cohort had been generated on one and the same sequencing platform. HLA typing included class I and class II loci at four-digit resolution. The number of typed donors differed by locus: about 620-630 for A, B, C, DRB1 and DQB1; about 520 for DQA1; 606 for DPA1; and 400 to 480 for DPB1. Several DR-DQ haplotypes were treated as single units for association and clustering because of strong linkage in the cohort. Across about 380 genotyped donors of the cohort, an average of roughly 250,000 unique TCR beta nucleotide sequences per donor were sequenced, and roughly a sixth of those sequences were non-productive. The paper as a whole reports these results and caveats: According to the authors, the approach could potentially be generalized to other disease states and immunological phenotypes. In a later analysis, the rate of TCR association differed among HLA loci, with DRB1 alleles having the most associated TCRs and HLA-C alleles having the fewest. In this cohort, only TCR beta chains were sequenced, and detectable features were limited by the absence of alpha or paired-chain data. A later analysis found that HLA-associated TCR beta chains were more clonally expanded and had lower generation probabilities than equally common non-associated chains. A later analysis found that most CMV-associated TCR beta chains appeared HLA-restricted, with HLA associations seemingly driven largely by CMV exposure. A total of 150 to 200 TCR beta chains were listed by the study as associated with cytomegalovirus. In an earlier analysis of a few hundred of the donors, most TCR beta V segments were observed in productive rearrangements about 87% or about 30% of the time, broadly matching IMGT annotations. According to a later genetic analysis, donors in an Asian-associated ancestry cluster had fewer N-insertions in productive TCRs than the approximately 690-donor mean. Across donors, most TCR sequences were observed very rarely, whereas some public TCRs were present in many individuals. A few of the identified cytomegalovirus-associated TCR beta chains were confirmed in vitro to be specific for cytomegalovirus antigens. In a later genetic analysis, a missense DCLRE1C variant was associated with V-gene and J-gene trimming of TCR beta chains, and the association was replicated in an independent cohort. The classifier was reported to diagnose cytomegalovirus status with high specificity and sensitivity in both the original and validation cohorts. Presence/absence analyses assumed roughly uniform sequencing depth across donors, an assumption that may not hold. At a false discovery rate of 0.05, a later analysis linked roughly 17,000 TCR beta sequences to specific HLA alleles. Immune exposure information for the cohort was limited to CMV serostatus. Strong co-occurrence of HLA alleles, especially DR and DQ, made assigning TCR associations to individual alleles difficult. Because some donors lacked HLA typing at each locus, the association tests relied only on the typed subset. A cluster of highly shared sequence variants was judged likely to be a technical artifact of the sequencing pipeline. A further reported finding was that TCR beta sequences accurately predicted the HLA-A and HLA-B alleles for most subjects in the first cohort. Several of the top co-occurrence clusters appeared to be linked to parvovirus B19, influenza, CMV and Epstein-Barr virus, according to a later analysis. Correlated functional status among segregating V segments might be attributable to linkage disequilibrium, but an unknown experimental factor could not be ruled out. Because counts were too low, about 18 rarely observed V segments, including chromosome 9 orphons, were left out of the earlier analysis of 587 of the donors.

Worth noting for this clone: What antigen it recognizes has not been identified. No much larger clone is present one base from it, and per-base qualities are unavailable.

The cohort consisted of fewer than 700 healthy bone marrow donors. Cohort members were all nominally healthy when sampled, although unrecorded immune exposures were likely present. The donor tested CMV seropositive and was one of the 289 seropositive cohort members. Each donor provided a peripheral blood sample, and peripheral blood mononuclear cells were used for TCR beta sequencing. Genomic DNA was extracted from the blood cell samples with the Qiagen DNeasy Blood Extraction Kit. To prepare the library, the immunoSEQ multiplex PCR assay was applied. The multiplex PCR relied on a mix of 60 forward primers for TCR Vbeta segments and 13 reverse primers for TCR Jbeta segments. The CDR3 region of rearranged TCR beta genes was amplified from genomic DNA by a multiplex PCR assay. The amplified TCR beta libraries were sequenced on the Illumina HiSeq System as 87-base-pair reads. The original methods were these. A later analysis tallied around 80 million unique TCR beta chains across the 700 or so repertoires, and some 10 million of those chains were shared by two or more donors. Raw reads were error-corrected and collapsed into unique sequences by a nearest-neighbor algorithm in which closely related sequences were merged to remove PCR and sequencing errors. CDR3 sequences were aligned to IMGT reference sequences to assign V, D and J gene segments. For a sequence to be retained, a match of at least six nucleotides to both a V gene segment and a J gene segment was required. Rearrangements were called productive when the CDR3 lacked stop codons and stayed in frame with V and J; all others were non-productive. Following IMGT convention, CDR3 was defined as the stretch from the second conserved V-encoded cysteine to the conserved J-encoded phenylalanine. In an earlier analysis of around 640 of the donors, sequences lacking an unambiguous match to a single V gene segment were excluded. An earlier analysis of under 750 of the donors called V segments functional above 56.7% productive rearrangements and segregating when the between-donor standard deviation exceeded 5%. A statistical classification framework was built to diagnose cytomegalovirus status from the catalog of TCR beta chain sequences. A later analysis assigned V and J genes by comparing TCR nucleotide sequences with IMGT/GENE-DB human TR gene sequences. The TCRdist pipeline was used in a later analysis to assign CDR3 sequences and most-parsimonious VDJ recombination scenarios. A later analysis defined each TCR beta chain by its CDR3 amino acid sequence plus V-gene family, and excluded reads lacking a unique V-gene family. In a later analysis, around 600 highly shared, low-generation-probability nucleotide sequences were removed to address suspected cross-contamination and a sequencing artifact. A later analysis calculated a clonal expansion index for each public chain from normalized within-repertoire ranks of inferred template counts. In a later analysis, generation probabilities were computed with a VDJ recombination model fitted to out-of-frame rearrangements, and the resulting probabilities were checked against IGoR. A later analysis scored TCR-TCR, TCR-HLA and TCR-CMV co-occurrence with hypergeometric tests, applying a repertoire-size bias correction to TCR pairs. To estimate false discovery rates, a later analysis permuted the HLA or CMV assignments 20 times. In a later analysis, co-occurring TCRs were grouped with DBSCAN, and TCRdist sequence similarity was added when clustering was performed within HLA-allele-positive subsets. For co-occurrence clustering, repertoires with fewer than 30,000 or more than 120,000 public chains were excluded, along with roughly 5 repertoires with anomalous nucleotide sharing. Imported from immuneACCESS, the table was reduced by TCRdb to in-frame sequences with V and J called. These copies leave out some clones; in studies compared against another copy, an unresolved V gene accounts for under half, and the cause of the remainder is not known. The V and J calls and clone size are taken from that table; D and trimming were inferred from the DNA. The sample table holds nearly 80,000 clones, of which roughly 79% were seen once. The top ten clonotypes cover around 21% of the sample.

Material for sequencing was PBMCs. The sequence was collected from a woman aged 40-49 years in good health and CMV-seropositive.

CDR3 reads: CASNMGGAGNTIYF. The bases read TGTGCCAGCAATATGGGTGGAGCTGGAAACACCATATATTTT. The chain is assembled from TRBV28 and TRBJ1-3, with the identity of the D gene unclear. The CDR3 numbers 14 residues from cysteine through phenylalanine. Of the read, only the CDR3 DNA is kept; its 42 bases are in frame from base 1. V gives up 7 bases and J gives up 2 bases, and the segment between their germline ends measures 12 bases. CDR1 and CDR2 are drawn from the germline V gene: MDHEN, SYDVKM.